The source of this T cell receptor (beta chain) is a study of T cell repertoires in cytomegalovirus infection. Study-level information: Epitope selection comprised recently identified HLA-C-restricted CMV epitopes and well-studied HLA-B-restricted CMV epitopes. Study outcomes and limitations: The cumulative frequency of public TCR beta families distinguished individuals who carried CMV together with the relevant HLA.

J was trimmed by 9 bases and V by 5 bases; bases with no gene match: 5. The CDR3 is 12 residues long. There are a few counts of this clonotype. Its antigen is not identified. TCRdb recomputed calls from the reads with MiXCR, one row per CDR3 protein. The repertoire includes about 310,000 distinct CDR3 sequences, approximately 25% of them detected once, and roughly 14% sits in the top ten. The material sequenced was cultured PBMCs, taken from culture after CMV antigen stimulation. This chain uses TRBV12-3 or TRBV12-4 with TRBJ1-2; TRBD1 matches at 8 bases. This TCR derives from a human donor in good health (CMV status not recorded). Some clones in this sample may be carry-over from other donors' samples. The DNA for the CDR3 is TGTGCCAGCAGTCAAGACAGGGGAAGCTACACCTTC. Its translation: CASSQDRGSYTF.